This T cell receptor beta chain emerged from a study of cytomegalovirus exposure and HLA in healthy donors. The PCR ran on 60 Vbeta and 13 Jbeta primers. The assay was immunoSEQ multiplex PCR, and TCRdb's table has in-frame clones only and misses some. The repertoire holds 150,000 to 250,000 clones, 65% to 90% seen once, with 2% to 2.5% in the top ten. Germline CDR1 reads MDHEN; CDR2 reads SYDVKM. With V trimmed by 7 bases and J by 4 bases, 3 bases remained unmatched. The CDR3 sequence is 12 residues long. The sample comprised PBMCs. This clonotype was sampled from a woman in her forties or fifties in good health and CMV-seronegative. The gene calls are TRBV28 and TRBJ1-1; 7 bases line up with TRBD1. The CDR3 region is CASTQGVTEAFF. The CDR3 nucleotides are TGTGCCAGCACTCAGGGGGTCACTGAAGCTTTCTTT.